This T cell receptor beta chain comes out of a study of cytomegalovirus exposure and HLA in healthy donors. The PCR ran on 60 Vbeta and 13 Jbeta primers. Assay used: immunoSEQ multiplex PCR; TCRdb lists only in-frame clones, some missing. The table lists under 200,000 clones, around 63% of them singletons, with around 4.5% in the top ten. The source material was PBMCs. This clonotype originated in a young woman in good health and CMV-seropositive.

The CDR3 coding sequence is TGCGCCAGCAGTGAACCGGGACAGGCTGAAAAACTGTTTTTT. Translation: CASSEPGQAEKLFF. The chain is built from TRBV10-2 and TRBJ1-4; 8 bases fit TRBD1. The CDR3 sequence is 14 residues long. V trimming: 3 bases; J trimming: 7 bases; junction bases outside the gene matches: 4. The germline V gene encodes CDR1 WSHSY and CDR2 SAAADI.